This TCR beta chain derives from a study of PD-1 blockade in classical Hodgkin lymphoma. Study-wide context: Patients in the cohort were put on intravenous nivolumab, 3 mg/kg every 2 weeks.

The time point is: cycle 4 day 1 (C4D1), after 6 weeks of nivolumab. Each patient relapsed following autologous stem cell transplantation, and prior brentuximab vedotin exposure differed. General observations from the study: Healthy donors reportedly exceeded newly diagnosed patients in baseline TCR diversity. Patients who responded completely had about the same baseline diversity as newly diagnosed patients.

Produced via immunoSEQ multiplex PCR; TCRdb's table is partial and in-frame only. The sample lists some 58,000 clones, about 90% occurring once. Trimming at V came to 6 bases and at J to 0 bases, leaving 3 bases not matched to a gene. Germline CDR1 is ENHRY and CDR2 is SYGVKD. CDR3 size: 15 residues. As for this clone: Its antigen is not known.

This TCR derives from a human donor with classical Hodgkin lymphoma. This rearrangement joins TRBV10-3 to TRBJ1-3, with 9 bases that match TRBD1. The source was peripheral blood mononuclear cells (PBMCs), collected before the fourth cycle of nivolumab. The CDR3 nucleotides read TGTGCCATCAGCCGGGACAGGGCCTCTGGAAACACCATATATTTT. Translation: CAISRDRASGNTIYF.